These 23 T cell receptor beta chains were all obtained from the same sample, sequenced in a study of T-cell memory formation after mild COVID-19 (dated by TCRdb to about 2021). Library prep was done by 5' RACE. Sequencing relied on an Illumina NovaSeq 6000. TCRdb reran the public reads through fastp at Q25 and MiXCR, keeping productive beta chains. Here each entry gathers all rows of one CDR3 protein and keeps the most common genes and DNA. The sample yields under 350,000 distinct CDR3 sequences; around 15% were counted once. Together, the top ten hold roughly a fifth of the sample. What was sequenced was PBMCs or a T cell subset sorted from them (not recorded which). The receptors were sampled from a man between 18 and 29 years old who had mild COVID-19 (a few samples of this study predate the infection). The sample titles of this study are shuffled in the database, so cell type and time point are left out; the donor was told from shared clones.

V gene TRBV29-1 combines with J gene TRBJ2-4; TRBD1 or TRBD2 may be the D gene (5 bases each). Trimming cost V 7 bases and J 0 bases, with 10 bases left between them. The CDR3 totals 13 residues. Germline CDR1 and CDR2: SQVTM and ANQGSEA. Here the CDR3 reads CSARDGAKNIQYF. The CDR3 DNA reads TGCAGCGCCCGGGACGGAGCCAAAAACATTCAGTACTTC.

The rearrangement uses TRBV20-1 and TRBJ2-3; the match to TRBD2 covers 12 bases. CDR1 is DFQATT, CDR2 SNEGSKA, per germline (reference sequence). Unmatched junction bases numbered 9, after V lost 6 bases and J lost 5 bases. The CDR3 contains 15 residues. The CDR3 sequence is CSAKLAGGPVDTQYF. For the CDR3, the DNA is TGCAGTGCGAAGCTAGCGGGGGGGCCGGTAGATACGCAGTATTTT.

This clonotype came up a few times. The V call is TRBV2, the J call TRBJ2-3; D gene uncertain. Germline V lookup: CDR1 SNHLY, CDR2 FYNNEI. The CDR3 loop spans 14 amino acids. V lost 5 bases to trimming and J lost 0 bases, with 9 bases between them. The CDR3 protein is CASSRDGSTDTQYF. The CDR3 nucleotides read TGTGCCAGCAGTAGAGACGGGAGCACAGATACGCAGTATTTT.

This clonotype has only a few counts. The genes are TRBV12-3 or TRBV12-4 and TRBJ2-3, with 9 bases lining up with TRBD1. The CDR3 has 15 residues. V shed 6 bases and J 4 bases; nucleotides not matched to a gene: 8. The DNA of the CDR3 is TGTGCCAGCAGATCCGGACAGGGGATCGCAGATACGCAGTATTTT. It is translated as CASRSGQGIADTQYF.

This clonotype has just a few counts. The chain combines TRBV5-1 with TRBJ2-5; no clear D. V lost 4 bases and J 3 bases, leaving 13 bases between the germline ends. Germline V lookup: CDR1 SGHRS, CDR2 YFSETQ. The CDR3 is 14 amino acids. In nucleotides, the CDR3 is TGCGCCAGCAGCCTAGGGCCCCACGAAGAGACCCAGTACTTC. This encodes CASSLGPHEETQYF.

This clonotype was detected only a few times. The chain joins TRBV6-6 to TRBJ1-6; D call uncertain. Trimming shortened V by 6 bases and J by 6 bases, and 12 bases separated the two germline ends. Germline V lookup: CDR1 MNHNY, CDR2 SVGAGI (reference sequence). This CDR3 has 14 residues. This chain's CDR3 is CASRPWRSNSPLHF. The CDR3 DNA follows: TGTGCCAGCAGGCCCTGGAGAAGTAATTCACCCCTCCACTTT.

The gene calls are TRBV9 and TRBJ1-4, with 8 nucleotides matching TRBD1. The CDR3 sequence is 14 residues long. Germline assignment: CDR1 SGDLS and CDR2 YYNGEE. With V trimmed by 4 bases and J by 8 bases, 7 bases remained unmatched. This CDR3 is CASSRDRGEEKLFF. The CDR3 nucleotides are TGTGCCAGCAGCCGAGACAGGGGAGAGGAAAAACTGTTTTTT.

This clonotype was picked up many times. The chain combines TRBV20-1 with TRBJ2-1; maybe TRBD2 (6 bases). V was shortened by 0 bases and J by 2 bases, with 11 bases between the two germline ends. The CDR3 sequence is 15 residues long. Germline assignment: CDR1 DFQATT and CDR2 SNEGSKA (reference sequence). CDR3 region: CSARDLAGPYNEQFF. The CDR3 DNA is TGCAGTGCTAGAGATTTGGCGGGGCCCTACAATGAGCAGTTCTTC.

The gene calls are TRBV7-9 and TRBJ1-2, with TRBD1 matching 7 bases. Germline trimming cut 6 bases from V and 4 bases from J; bases unmatched to any gene: 11. CDR1 and CDR2 (germline): SEHNR, FQNEAQ (reference sequence). The CDR3 has 15 residues. The CDR3 spells CASSSLGQSLYGYTF. The CDR3 DNA sequence: TGTGCCAGCAGTTCCTTGGGACAGTCTCTCTATGGCTACACCTTC.

A remark on this clonotype: The junction differs from germline at one of its ends, possibly a read error. V gene TRBV7-7 combines with J gene TRBJ2-2; 9 bases fit TRBD1. From germline, CDR1 is SSHAT and CDR2 FNYEAQ (reference sequence). This CDR3 has 20 amino acids. The CDR3 DNA is TGTGCTAGCAGCCAGAAACCCCGAAACTACAGGGGGCCGGGCACCGGGGAGCTGTTTTTT. Translation gives CASSQKPRNYRGPGTGELFF.

The chain uses TRBV4-3 and TRBJ2-1, with 10 bases matching TRBD1. The ends lost 4 bases at V and 7 bases at J; junction bases unmatched: 13. The CDR3 is 17 amino acids. Germline-derived CDR1 and CDR2 are LGHNA and YSLEER. The CDR3 nucleotides are TGCGCCAGCAGCCCCTCCAGGGGGACAGGGGCAGAAAATGAGCAGTTCTTC. Translation: CASSPSRGTGAENEQFF.

This rearrangement joins TRBV7-2 to TRBJ2-3; TRBD1 is a possible D gene (6 bases). CDR1 and CDR2 (germline): SGHTA, FQGNSA. This CDR3 spans 12 amino acids. V dropped 5 bases and J dropped 9 bases, with 12 bases sitting between them. CDR3 in amino acids: CASSPHRDTQYF. The CDR3 bases are TGTGCCAGCAGCCCCCACAGGGACACGCAGTATTTT.

This clonotype was detected a few times. This sequence joins TRBV4-3 and TRBJ2-3; TRBD2 might be the D (6 bases). Germline assignment: CDR1 LGHNA and CDR2 YSLEER. V was pared by 1 base and J by 3 bases, with 14 bases between. This CDR3 region has 16 residues. CDR3 in DNA: TGCGCCAGCAGCCAAGGTTCAGGGACTGCTACAGATACGCAGTATTTT. Protein product: CASSQGSGTATDTQYF.

This clonotype came up a few times. J is TRBJ1-1 and V is TRBV7-6, with D unresolved. The CDR3 totals 16 residues. Trimming removed 4 bases from V and 2 bases from J, with 17 bases in between. Germline CDR1 reads SGHVS; CDR2 reads FNYEAQ. The CDR3 region has the DNA TGTGCCAGCAGCTCATACGCGGGAATTGCTAACACTGAAGCTTTCTTT. Encoded protein: CASSSYAGIANTEAFF. Variable domain in full (rest from reference TRBV7-6 and TRBJ1-1): GAGVSQSPRYKVTKRGQDVALRCDPISGHVSLYWYRQALGQGPEFLTYFNYEAQQDKSGLPNDRFSAERPEGSISTLTIQRTEQRDSAMYRCASSSYAGIANTEAFFGQGTRLTVV.

The chain has TRBV27 and TRBJ2-3; 8 positions agree with TRBD2. CDR1 is MNHEY and CDR2 is SMNVEV in the germline V gene (reference sequence). The J segment lost 3 bases and the V segment lost 8 bases, leaving 7 bases of the junction unmatched. There are 14 residues in the CDR3. Written as DNA, the CDR3 is TGTGCCAGCGCCAGACGGGAGGGGACAGATACGCAGTATTTT. Residues: CASARREGTDTQYF.

CDR3 DNA sequence: TGTGCCAGCCAGGTCACAGATACGCAGTATTTT. It specifies CASQVTDTQYF. The chain carries TRBV7-9 and TRBJ2-3; D remains unclear. V gave up 8 bases and J gave up 2 bases, with 5 bases separating them. This CDR3 spans 11 amino acids. CDR1 and CDR2 (germline): SEHNR, FQNEAQ (reference sequence). Full variable domain (outside the CDR3, taken from reference TRBV7-9 and TRBJ2-3): DTGVSQNPRHKITKRGQNVTFRCDPISEHNRLYWYRQTLGQGPEFLTYFQNEAQLEKSRLLSDRFSAERPKGSFSTLEIQRTEQGDSAMYLCASQVTDTQYFGPGTRLTVL.

This clonotype was picked up a small number of times. The chain is built from TRBV29-1 and TRBJ2-2; 7 bases line up with TRBD1. Germline CDR1 and CDR2: SQVTM and ANQGSEA. The CDR3 runs 15 residues. J lost 4 bases, V lost 2 bases, and 7 bases had no gene match. The CDR3 nucleotides read TGCAGCGTTGAACGGGCAGGGGGAGTCACCGGGGAGCTGTTTTTT. Protein product: CSVERAGGVTGELFF.

The gene calls are TRBV27 and TRBJ1-5; D perhaps matches TRBD1 (6 bases). The length of the CDR3 is 15 residues. V was shortened by 5 bases and J by 5 bases, with 16 bases between the two germline ends. Germline V gene lookup returns CDR1 MNHEY and CDR2 SMNVEV (reference sequence). The chain's CDR3 is CASSRKGGGDQPQHF. The DNA of the CDR3 is TGTGCCAGCAGTCGCAAGGGAGGGGGGGATCAGCCCCAGCATTTT.

There are a few counts of this clonotype. The chain couples TRBV29-1 to TRBJ1-1; 7 bases are shared with TRBD1. Germline V gene sequence: CDR1 SQVTM, CDR2 ANQGSEA. The CDR3 has 13 amino acids. V lost 7 bases, J lost 0 bases, and 5 bases stayed unmatched. The CDR3 coding sequence is TGCAGCGCGTCGACAGGGATGAACACTGAAGCTTTCTTT. It yields the protein CSASTGMNTEAFF.

The chain uses TRBV5-1 and TRBJ2-5; D gene unclear. Germline CDR1 and CDR2: SGHRS and YFSETQ. The CDR3 extends over 12 amino acids. The V and J ends lost 0 bases and 8 bases respectively, with 8 bases between them. The CDR3 loop is CASSLDRVTQYF. CDR3 nucleotide sequence: TGCGCCAGCAGCTTGGACCGGGTAACCCAGTACTTC.

The genes are TRBV6-6 and TRBJ2-7; TRBD2 is a possible D gene (7 bases). CDR3 length: 13 amino acids. V was shortened by 6 bases and J by 7 bases, with 16 bases between the two germline ends. Germline values: CDR1 MNHNY, CDR2 SVGAGI (reference sequence). The CDR3 region is CASRTWEGGEQYF. CDR3 DNA sequence: TGTGCCAGCAGGACCTGGGAGGGGGGGGAGCAGTACTTC.

This clonotype was seen a handful of times. This chain links TRBV5-1 with TRBJ2-7, with a tentative D call TRBD2 (6 bases). The CDR3 is 14 residues long. CDR1 is SGHRS and CDR2 is YFSETQ in the germline V gene. V lost 1 base and J lost 2, with 10 bases in between. The CDR3: CASSLLGGAYEQYV. The CDR3 DNA reads as TGCGCCAGCAGCTTGCTCGGGGGTGCCTACGAGCAGTACGTC.

V usage is TRBV12-3 or TRBV12-4 and J usage is TRBJ1-6, with a possible D match to TRBD1 (6 bases). The V end lost 10 bases, the J end lost 5 bases, and 12 bases lay between the germline ends. This CDR3 has 13 residues. CDR3 nucleotides: TGTGCCACCGGACAGAACGATAATTCACCCCTCCACTTT. Translation gives CATGQNDNSPLHF.